This TCR beta chain comes out of a study of lymphopenia after photon versus proton radiotherapy. This CDR3 region has 14 residues. V was trimmed by 4 bases and J by 4 bases, leaving 11 bases between them. Sequenced by immunoSEQ multiplex PCR; TCRdb stores in-frame clones only, minus some. Of about 62,000 clones listed, about 90% are singletons. The sequence was obtained from a man older than 75 with esophageal cancer. This chain uses TRBV23-1 with TRBJ1-3; D is ambiguous. TRBV23-1 is assigned to the ORF class and has an uncertain function. The source was peripheral blood, collected from a patient treated with proton-based radiotherapy. The CDR3 loop is CASSPWTKGNTIYF. The CDR3 DNA reads as TGCGCCAGCAGTCCGTGGACTAAAGGAAACACCATATATTTT.